Below are 19 T cell receptor beta chains sequenced from a single sample in a study of blood T cell repertoires in COVID-19. Only in-frame clones appear in the TCRdb table, and some are missing; sequencing was by immunoSEQ multiplex PCR. This table has 410,000 or so clones, just over 85% appearing once. Sequenced input: peripheral blood. The receptors originated from a woman in her 30s with active or convalescent COVID-19.

The rearrangement uses TRBV19 and TRBJ1-6; D remains unclear. This CDR3 region has 13 residues. The germline V gene has CDR1 LNHDA and CDR2 SQIVND (reference sequence). Trimming pared 3 bases from V and 10 bases from J, leaving 10 bases between. The CDR3, as DNA: TGTGCCAGTAGTATTTCGTCTGGCTCACCCCTCCACTTT. Amino acids: CASSISSGSPLHF.

The V and J genes are TRBV24-1 and TRBJ1-2, with D uncertain. The V gene's germline CDR1 is KGHDR and CDR2 SFDVKD. With 4 bases removed from V and 2 bases from J, the gap between germline ends came to 10 bases. This CDR3 has 14 residues. The CDR3 spells CATSDQTKNYGYTF. CDR3 DNA: TGTGCCACCAGTGACCAGACAAAAAACTATGGCTACACCTTC.

This clone was recorded only once. The CDR3 nucleotides are TGTGCCAGCAGCTTCTCCGGAGGTGGCTACACCTTC. Its translation is CASSFSGGGYTF. The chain joins TRBV11-2 to TRBJ1-2; D not resolved. Deletions cut 3 bases from V and 7 bases from J, with 9 bases between. This CDR3 spans 12 amino acids. Germline assignment: CDR1 SGHAT and CDR2 FQNNGV.

This chain uses TRBV19 with TRBJ1-2; maybe TRBD1 (5 bases). The CDR3 is 12 amino acids. With 10 bases removed from V and 5 bases from J, the gap between germline ends came to 14 bases. Germline V CDR1 and CDR2: LNHDA, SQIVND (reference sequence). CDR3 sequence reads: CATGWGSYGYTF. The CDR3 nucleotides are TGTGCCACAGGGTGGGGATCGTATGGCTACACCTTC.

The rearrangement links TRBV7-2 to TRBJ2-5, with TRBD1 as a possible D gene (6 bases). The ends were cut back, 3 bases at V and 1 base at J, with 15 bases in the middle. The germline CDR1 and CDR2 sequences are SGHTA and FQGNSA. The CDR3 consists of 16 residues. This chain's CDR3 is CASSLQSGTPQETQYF. In DNA form, the CDR3 reads TGTGCCAGCAGCTTGCAATCGGGGACACCCCAAGAGACCCAGTACTTC.

The chain carries TRBV2 and TRBJ1-3; 9 nucleotides align to TRBD1. V lost 5 bases and J lost 4; bases outside the gene matches: 9. Per the germline V gene, CDR1 is SNHLY and CDR2 is FYNNEI. This CDR3 region has 16 residues. CDR3 nucleotide sequence: TGTGCCAGCAGTCCGCGGGGACAGGGAACGGGAAACACCATATATTTT. Translation gives CASSPRGQGTGNTIYF.

DNA of the CDR3: TGTGCCAGCTCACTTCAGGGAGGGCCCCAGCATTTT. Translated: CASSLQGGPQHF. V is TRBV18 and J is TRBJ1-5; D is perhaps TRBD1 (5 bases). The V end lost 4 bases, the J end lost 9 bases, and 10 bases lay between the germline ends. The CDR3 runs 12 residues. CDR1 KGHSH and CDR2 LQKENI come from the germline V gene.

The chain uses TRBV7-9 and TRBJ1-5; D perhaps matches TRBD1 (6 bases). With 1 base removed from V and 3 bases from J, the gap between germline ends came to 10 bases. Germline CDR1 and CDR2: SEHNR and FQNEAQ (reference sequence). CDR3 length: 15 residues. CDR3 loop: CASSLDGQYNQPQHF. As DNA, the CDR3 is TGTGCCAGCAGCTTAGACGGACAGTACAATCAGCCCCAGCATTTT.

This sequence joins TRBV7-2 and TRBJ2-7; 10 nucleotides line up with TRBD2. The CDR3 has 16 amino acids. Germline V gene lookup returns CDR1 SGHTA and CDR2 FQGNSA. V was clipped by 2 bases and J by 0 bases; unmatched bases: 4. The CDR3: CASSLPLAGVSYEQYF. CDR3 nucleotides: TGTGCCAGCAGCTTACCCCTAGCGGGAGTCTCCTACGAGCAGTACTTC.

This sequence joins TRBV7-2 and TRBJ2-3; TRBD2 aligns across 8 bases. CDR1 is SGHTA, CDR2 FQGNSA, per germline. This CDR3 region has 15 residues. Trimming removed 2 bases from V and 3 bases from J; junction bases left unmatched: 4. CDR3 amino acids: CASSLSSGSTDTQYF. CDR3 DNA sequence: TGTGCCAGCAGCTTATCCAGCGGGAGTACAGATACGCAGTATTTT.

This rearrangement joins TRBV10-3 to TRBJ1-4, with 7 bases identical to TRBD1. Looked up from germline, CDR1 is ENHRY and CDR2 is SYGVKD. This CDR3 is built from 17 residues. The trim removed 0 bases at V and 0 bases at J, leaving 4 bases unmatched. The CDR3 loop reads CAISESWDRATNEKLFF. The CDR3 DNA sequence: TGTGCCATCAGTGAGTCGTGGGACAGAGCAACTAATGAAAAACTGTTTTTT.

This rearrangement joins TRBV27 to TRBJ2-7, with 12 positions matching TRBD1. This CDR3 is 14 amino acids long. The J segment lost 4 bases and the V segment lost 8 bases, leaving 6 bases of the junction unmatched. Germline CDR1 MNHEY, CDR2 SMNVEV (reference sequence). The DNA for the CDR3 is TGTGCCAGCCGTCGGGGACAGGGGGCGTACGAGCAGTACTTC. Encoded protein: CASRRGQGAYEQYF.

This clone was counted a few times. The chain employs TRBV3-1 (or the pseudogene TRBV3-2) and TRBJ2-1; 11 bases match TRBD2. V shed 0 bases and J 4 bases; nucleotides not matched to a gene: 2. The CDR3 runs to 16 residues. Germline-derived CDR1 and CDR2 are LGHDT and YNNKEL (reference sequence). This chain's CDR3 is CASSQDLAGGYNEQFF. CDR3 nucleotide sequence: TGTGCCAGCAGCCAAGATCTAGCGGGGGGATACAATGAGCAGTTCTTC.

The chain joins TRBV5-1 to TRBJ2-7, with TRBD1 matching 8 bases. Looked up from germline, CDR1 is SGHRS and CDR2 is YFSETQ. Trimming took 4 bases from V and 5 from J; bases not matched to a gene: 8. This CDR3 is 14 amino acids long. The CDR3 bases are TGCGCCAGCAGCCCCCTGACAGGGGTCAACGAGCAGTACTTC. This codes for CASSPLTGVNEQYF.

The chain combines TRBV9 with TRBJ1-2; D is perhaps TRBD1 (5 bases). Germline-derived CDR1 and CDR2 are SGDLS and YYNGEE. V was trimmed by 0 bases and J by 4 bases, leaving 16 bases between them. CDR3 length: 16 amino acids. In DNA, the CDR3 is TGTGCCAGCAGCGTAGATCGGGGGACGCCCTCCTATGGCTACACCTTC. The encoded protein is CASSVDRGTPSYGYTF. Supplemented by reference TRBV9 and TRBJ1-2, the full variable domain reads DSGVTQTPKHLITATGQRVTLRCSPRSGDLSVYWYQQSLDQGLQFLIQYYNGEERAKGNILERFSAQQFPDLHSELNLSSLELGDSALYFCASSVDRGTPSYGYTFGSGTRLTVV.

This clone was counted between two and nine times. The chain uses TRBV6-1 and TRBJ1-5; D is unresolved. The CDR3 totals 13 residues. V lost 0 bases and J lost 5, with 5 bases in between. Germline lookup yields CDR1 MNHNS and CDR2 SASEGT. This CDR3 reads CASSEAQDQPQHF. The CDR3 DNA sequence: TGTGCCAGCAGTGAAGCGCAGGATCAGCCCCAGCATTTT.

The DNA for the CDR3 is TGTGCCAGCAGCTTAGAACAGGGCCCCTACGAGCAGTACTTC. Amino acid sequence: CASSLEQGPYEQYF. The chain combines TRBV11-1 with TRBJ2-7; maybe TRBD1 (6 bases). The CDR3 contains 14 residues. Trimming pared 1 base from V and 2 bases from J, leaving 9 bases between. CDR1 SGHAT and CDR2 FQDESV come from the germline V gene (reference sequence).

The chain recombines TRBV5-6 with TRBJ2-7; 9 bases agree with TRBD1. This CDR3 is built from 17 residues. The ends lost 1 base at V and 2 bases at J; junction bases unmatched: 10. Germline V gene data show CDR1 as SGHDT and CDR2 as YYEEEE. CDR3 loop: CASSLSPGQGFTYEQYF. DNA for the CDR3: TGTGCCAGCAGCTTGTCTCCGGGACAGGGCTTTACCTACGAGCAGTACTTC.

The chain is built from TRBV7-2 and TRBJ1-1; 8 nucleotides match TRBD1. Trimming removed 4 bases from V and 3 bases from J; junction bases left unmatched: 4. CDR1 SGHTA and CDR2 FQGNSA come from the germline V gene. The CDR3 covers 14 residues. Written as DNA, the CDR3 is TGTGCCAGCAGCTCGCAGGGGGCTGACACTGAAGCTTTCTTT. Translation: CASSSQGADTEAFF.